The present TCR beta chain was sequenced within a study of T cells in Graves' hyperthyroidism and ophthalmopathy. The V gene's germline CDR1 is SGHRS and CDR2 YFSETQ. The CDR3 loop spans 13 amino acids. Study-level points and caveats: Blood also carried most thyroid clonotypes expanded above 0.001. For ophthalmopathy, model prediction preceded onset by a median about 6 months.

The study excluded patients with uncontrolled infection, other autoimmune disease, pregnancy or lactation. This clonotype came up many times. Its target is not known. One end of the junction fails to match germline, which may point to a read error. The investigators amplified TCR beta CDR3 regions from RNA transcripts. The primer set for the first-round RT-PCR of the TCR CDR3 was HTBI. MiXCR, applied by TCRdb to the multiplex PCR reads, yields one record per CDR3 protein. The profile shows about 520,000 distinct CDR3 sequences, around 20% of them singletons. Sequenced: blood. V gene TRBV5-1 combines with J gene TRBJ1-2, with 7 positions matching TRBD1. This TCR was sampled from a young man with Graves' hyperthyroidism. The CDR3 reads CAGSLGQFYGYTF. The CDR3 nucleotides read TGCGCCGGCAGCTTGGGACAGTTCTATGGCTACACCTTC. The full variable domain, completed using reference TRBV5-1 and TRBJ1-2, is KAGVTQTPRYLIKTRGQQVTLSCSPISGHRSVSWYQQTPGQGLQFLFEYFSETQRNKGNFPGRFSGRQFSNSRSEMNVSTLELGDSALYLCAGSLGQFYGYTFGSGTRLTVV.